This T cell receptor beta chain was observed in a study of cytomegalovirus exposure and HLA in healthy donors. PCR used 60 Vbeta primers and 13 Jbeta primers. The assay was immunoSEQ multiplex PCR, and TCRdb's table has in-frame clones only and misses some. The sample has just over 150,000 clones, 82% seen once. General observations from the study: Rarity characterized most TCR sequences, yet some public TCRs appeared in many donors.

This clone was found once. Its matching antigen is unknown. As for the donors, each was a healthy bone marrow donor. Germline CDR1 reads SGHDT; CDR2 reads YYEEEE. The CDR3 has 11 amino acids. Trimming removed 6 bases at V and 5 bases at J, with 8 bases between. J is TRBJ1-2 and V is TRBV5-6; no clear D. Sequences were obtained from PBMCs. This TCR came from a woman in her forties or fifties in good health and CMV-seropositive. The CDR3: CASTGVYGYTF. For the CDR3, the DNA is TGTGCCAGCACCGGGGTTTATGGCTACACCTTC.